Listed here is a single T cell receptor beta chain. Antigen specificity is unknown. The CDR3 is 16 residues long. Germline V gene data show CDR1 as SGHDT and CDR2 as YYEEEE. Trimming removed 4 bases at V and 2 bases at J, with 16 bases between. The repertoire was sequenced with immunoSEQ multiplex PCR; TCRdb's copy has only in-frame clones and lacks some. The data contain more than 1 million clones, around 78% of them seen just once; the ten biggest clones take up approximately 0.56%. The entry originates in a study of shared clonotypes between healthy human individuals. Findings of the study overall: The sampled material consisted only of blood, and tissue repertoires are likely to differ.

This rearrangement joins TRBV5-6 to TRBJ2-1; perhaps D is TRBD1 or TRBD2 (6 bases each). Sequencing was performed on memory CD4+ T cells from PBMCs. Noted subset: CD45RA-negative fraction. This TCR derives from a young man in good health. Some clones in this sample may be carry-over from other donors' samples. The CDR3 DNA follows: TGTGCCAGCAGCCGACGGGGGCTAGCGCCCTACAATGAGCAGTTCTTC. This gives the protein CASSRRGLAPYNEQFF. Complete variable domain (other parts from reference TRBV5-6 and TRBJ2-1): DAGVTQSPTHLIKTRGQQVTLRCSPKSGHDTVSWYQQALGQGPQFIFQYYEEEERQRGNFPDRFSGHQFPNYSSELNVNALLLGDSALYLCASSRRGLAPYNEQFFGPGTRLTVL.